The following is a TCR beta chain sequence with its context. Its specificity is not known. The sample belongs to a study of T cells in Graves' hyperthyroidism and ophthalmopathy. General study results and limits: Patients with ophthalmopathy were separated from those with stable hyperthyroidism by a 13 V-J model. Most expanded thyroid clonotypes above 0.001 recurred in blood.

Graves' hyperthyroidism without ophthalmopathy progression within 18 months was termed stable. It was 8 to 10 ml of fresh peripheral blood that supplied the PBMCs. V lost 10 bases to trimming and J lost 3 bases; unmatched junction nucleotides: 15. The CDR3 is 18 amino acids. There were TCR beta CDR3 regions amplified from RNA transcripts. First-round RT-PCR targeting the TCR CDR3 was performed with the HTBI primer set. TCRdb recomputed calls from the multiplex PCR reads with MiXCR, one row per CDR3 protein. Of about 500,000 distinct CDR3 sequences in the sample, approximately 14% are singletons; the top ten hold 15% to 20%.

The chain links TRBV12-3 or TRBV12-4 to TRBJ2-2; 12 bases agree with TRBD2. The clonotype was recovered from a woman aged 18-29 years with Graves' hyperthyroidism. Sequenced input: blood. In nucleotides, the CDR3 is TGTGCCATCAGCCCTTGGACTAGCGGGATAGGGTACACCGGGGAGCTGTTTTTT. Amino acid sequence: CAISPWTSGIGYTGELFF.